This passage covers 22 T cell receptor beta chains from one sample sequenced in a study of human T cells and chemical hapten exposure. Via MiXCR, TCRdb re-called the RACE reads, giving one row per CDR3 protein. The profile shows 100,000 to 150,000 distinct CDR3 sequences, approximately 9.1% of them singletons. The time point is: healthy volunteer bleed at 2 weeks. The study extracted total RNA from unfractionated whole blood. Sequencing was carried out using whole blood. All receptors derive from a male donor in good health. Some clones in this sample may be carry-over from other donors' samples.

This clonotype was found many times. This chain uses TRBV12-3 or TRBV12-4 with TRBJ1-4, with D maybe TRBD1 (5 bases). The length of the CDR3 is 14 residues. V was pared by 6 bases and J by 6 bases, with 14 bases between. The CDR3 spells CASRRDSFDEKLFF. CDR3 sequence (DNA): TGTGCCAGCAGGAGAGACAGCTTTGATGAAAAACTGTTTTTT.

In this sample, this clonotype turned up many times. The chain employs TRBV4-3 and TRBJ2-1, with D possibly matching TRBD1 (5 bases). This CDR3 contains 15 residues. V was shortened by 4 bases and J by 8 bases, with 18 bases between the two germline ends. From germline, CDR1 is LGHNA and CDR2 YSLEER. Here the CDR3 DNA reads TGCGCCAGCAGCCCTGGTGCAGGGATGTTAGATGAGCAGTTCTTC. This gives the protein CASSPGAGMLDEQFF.

The chain couples TRBV20-1 to TRBJ2-4, with 9 bases lining up with TRBD1. V lost 3 bases, J lost 6 bases, and 9 bases stayed unmatched. Germline loops: CDR1 DFQATT, CDR2 SNEGSKA (reference sequence). This CDR3 region has 15 residues. The CDR3 coding sequence is TGCAGTGCTAGGCCGGAGGACAGGGGCGCAAACATTCAGTACTTC. This translates into CSARPEDRGANIQYF.

This clonotype was picked up many times. The chain combines TRBV20-1 with TRBJ2-1; D might be TRBD1 (5 bases). Germline values: CDR1 DFQATT, CDR2 SNEGSKA (reference sequence). The V end lost 0 bases, the J end lost 6 bases, and 12 bases lay between the germline ends. The CDR3 spans 14 residues. The DNA of the CDR3 is TGCAGTGCTAGAGATTGGAGACAGCTCAATGAGCAGTTCTTC. It encodes CSARDWRQLNEQFF.

This clonotype was seen a handful of times. The rearrangement uses TRBV5-1 and TRBJ2-5; D gene uncertain. The CDR3 length is 16 residues. V was cut by 0 bases and J by 1 base, with 13 bases left in between. Germline loops: CDR1 SGHRS, CDR2 YFSETQ. The CDR3 region is CASSLETGVSQETQYF. The CDR3 DNA follows: TGCGCCAGCAGCTTGGAAACGGGTGTGAGCCAAGAGACCCAGTACTTC. Full variable domain (remainder filled in from reference TRBV5-1 and TRBJ2-5): KAGVTQTPRYLIKTRGQQVTLSCSPISGHRSVSWYQQTPGQGLQFLFEYFSETQRNKGNFPGRFSGRQFSNSRSEMNVSTLELGDSALYLCASSLETGVSQETQYFGPGTRLLVL.

V is TRBV27 and J is TRBJ2-2, with a tentative D call TRBD2 (6 bases). The CDR3 totals 14 residues. Trimming shortened V by 8 bases and J by 2 bases, and 12 bases separated the two germline ends. Germline CDR1 MNHEY, CDR2 SMNVEV (reference sequence). The CDR3 sequence: CASAAGPNTGELFF. The CDR3, as DNA: TGTGCCAGCGCCGCGGGGCCCAACACCGGGGAGCTGTTTTTT.

The CDR3 nucleotides are TGCGCCAGCAGTTCTCCGGCTGTCCCCTACGAGCAGTACTTC. Translation gives CASSSPAVPYEQYF. The rearrangement links TRBV10-1 to TRBJ2-7; no reliable D call. CDR3 size: 14 residues. The germline V gene encodes CDR1 WNHNN and CDR2 SYGVQD (reference sequence). V dropped 5 bases and J dropped 2 bases, with 13 bases sitting between them.

The V and J genes are TRBV11-2 and TRBJ2-2, with D possibly matching TRBD2 (6 bases). The ends were cut back, 2 bases at V and 0 bases at J, with 19 bases in the middle. This CDR3 is 19 amino acids long. CDR1 SGHAT and CDR2 FQNNGV come from the germline V gene. The CDR3 sequence: CASSLRRARVQSNTGELFF. The DNA for the CDR3 is TGTGCCAGCAGCTTAAGGAGGGCCAGGGTACAGTCGAACACCGGGGAGCTGTTTTTT.

This clonotype was detected ten times or more. The chain has TRBV6-2 or TRBV6-3 and TRBJ2-3, with D perhaps TRBD2 (6 bases). CDR1 and CDR2 from the germline V gene are MNHEY and SVGEGT. Trimming took 7 bases from V and 1 from J, leaving 15 bases between them. CDR3 length: 15 residues. The CDR3 here is CASTTFGGGTDTQYF. CDR3 in DNA: TGTGCCAGCACTACCTTCGGGGGAGGCACAGATACGCAGTATTTT.

This clonotype came up many times. The V and J genes are TRBV12-3 or TRBV12-4 and TRBJ1-5, with 8 bases matching TRBD1. The CDR3 contains 14 residues. V gave up 5 bases and J gave up 1 base; unmatched junction bases: 1. The CDR3 bases are TGTGCCAGCAGTAGGACAGGGAGCAATCAGCCCCAGCATTTT. Residues: CASSRTGSNQPQHF.

The chain links TRBV21-1 to TRBJ2-1; whether TRBD2, the table's D call, matches the DNA was not checked. TRBV21-1 is a pseudogene locus. The CDR3 totals 16 residues. The CDR3 DNA sequence: TGTGCCAGCAGCAAAGCGGGAGACAGGGCCCTCGGGGAGCAGTTCTTC. Residues: CASSKAGDRALGEQFF.

The sample holds many counts of this clonotype. V and J are TRBV18 and TRBJ2-7, with 7 bases fitting TRBD2. V shed 1 base, J shed 5 bases, and the junction held 5 bases outside the gene matches. The germline V gene encodes CDR1 KGHSH and CDR2 LQKENI. The CDR3 covers 14 residues. CDR3 sequence (DNA): TGTGCCAGCTCACCACAATGGGGGGGTGACGAGCAGTACTTC. Amino acid sequence: CASSPQWGGDEQYF.

This clonotype was counted a few times. The rearrangement joins TRBV18 to TRBJ1-1, with a possible D match to TRBD1 (6 bases). V lost 8 bases to trimming and J lost 4 bases, with 20 bases between them. The CDR3 is 15 residues long. Germline V lookup: CDR1 KGHSH, CDR2 LQKENI. CDR3 loop: CASHKETGMGTEAFF. Written as DNA, the CDR3 is TGTGCCAGCCACAAAGAAACAGGGATGGGCACTGAAGCTTTCTTT.

The chain recombines TRBV4-2 with TRBJ2-4; D unclear. The CDR3 is 15 residues long. Germline V gives CDR1 LGHNA, CDR2 YNFKEQ. V lost 4 bases and J lost 1, with 11 bases in between. The CDR3: CASSLSTDAKNIQYF. In DNA, the CDR3 is TGTGCCAGCAGCCTTTCGACCGATGCCAAAAACATTCAGTACTTC.

This clonotype turned up a few times. The chain uses TRBV5-1 and TRBJ1-2; 11 bases line up with TRBD1. Unmatched junction bases numbered 5, after V lost 4 bases and J lost 6 bases. Germline CDR1 and CDR2: SGHRS and YFSETQ. There are 14 residues in the CDR3. CDR3 DNA sequence: TGCGCCAGCAGCGGGACGGGACAGGGGGATGGCTACACCTTC. Its protein product is CASSGTGQGDGYTF. Using reference TRBV5-1 and TRBJ1-2 for the parts outside the CDR3, the full variable domain is KAGVTQTPRYLIKTRGQQVTLSCSPISGHRSVSWYQQTPGQGLQFLFEYFSETQRNKGNFPGRFSGRQFSNSRSEMNVSTLELGDSALYLCASSGTGQGDGYTFGSGTRLTVV.

This clonotype was observed many times. The gene calls are TRBV5-1 and TRBJ1-1, with TRBD1 matching over 7 bases. V shed 4 bases, J shed 1 base, and the junction held 4 bases outside the gene matches. The CDR3 totals 14 residues. Germline V gene sequence: CDR1 SGHRS, CDR2 YFSETQ. The CDR3 sequence is CASSPGQWNTEAFF. CDR3 DNA sequence: TGCGCCAGCAGCCCGGGACAGTGGAACACTGAAGCTTTCTTT.

This clonotype has a count of ten or more. The rearrangement uses TRBV6-1 and TRBJ1-1; the match to TRBD1 covers 10 bases. Trimming took 4 bases from V and 11 from J; bases not matched to a gene: 13. Germline CDR1 is MNHNS and CDR2 is SASEGT. The length of the CDR3 is 15 residues. The CDR3 coding sequence is TGTGCCAGCAGTGGAATACGACAGGGGGCATTCGATGCTTTCTTT. Translated, it gives CASSGIRQGAFDAFF.

V is TRBV5-5 and J is TRBJ1-2, with a possible D match to TRBD1 (6 bases). Germline lookup yields CDR1 SGHKS and CDR2 YYEKEE (reference sequence). V shed 4 bases and J shed 8 bases, with 18 bases lying between them. The CDR3 contains 14 residues. The chain's CDR3 is CASSPGQSELGYTF. The CDR3 bases are TGTGCCAGCAGCCCGGGACAAAGCGAGCTCGGCTACACCTTC. Full variable domain (remainder filled in from reference TRBV5-5 and TRBJ1-2): DAGVTQSPTHLIKTRGQQVTLRCSPISGHKSVSWYQQVLGQGPQFIFQYYEKEERGRGNFPDRFSARQFPNYSSELNVNALLLGDSALYLCASSPGQSELGYTFGSGTRLTVV.

V is TRBV21-1 and J is TRBJ1-6; the table assigns TRBD1, which was not confirmed against the DNA. TRBV21-1 is flagged as a pseudogene. The CDR3 has 15 residues. CDR3 bases: TGTGCCAGCAGGACCGGGACAGGGGGCTATTCACCCCTCCACTTT. Residues: CASRTGTGGYSPLHF.

V and J are TRBV27 and TRBJ1-6; 8 positions agree with TRBD1. This CDR3 spans 13 amino acids. Germline values: CDR1 MNHEY, CDR2 SMNVEV (reference sequence). Losses at the gene ends were 6 bases for V and 9 bases for J; bases not matched to a gene: 4. CDR3 DNA: TGTGCCAGCAGCCGGACAGGGCCTTCACCCCTCCACTTT. Protein product: CASSRTGPSPLHF.

This clonotype appeared a few times. The chain carries TRBV5-5 and TRBJ2-2; 11 positions match TRBD2. Germline CDR1 reads SGHKS; CDR2 reads YYEKEE (reference sequence). CDR3 size: 18 residues. Losses at the gene ends were 0 bases for V and 0 bases for J; bases not matched to a gene: 4. CDR3 amino acids: CASSLGLAGLPNTGELFF. CDR3 nucleotides: TGTGCCAGCAGCTTGGGACTAGCGGGATTGCCGAACACCGGGGAGCTGTTTTTT.

This clonotype has a count of ten or more. This chain connects TRBV12-3 or TRBV12-4 to TRBJ2-1; TRBD2 matches 7 bases. The CDR3 has 16 amino acids. J lost 0 bases, V lost 3 bases, and 5 bases had no gene match. The CDR3 region is CASSFGGSISYNEQFF. CDR3 DNA: TGTGCCAGCAGTTTCGGGGGGTCCATCTCCTACAATGAGCAGTTCTTC.